Shown below are 25 T cell receptor beta chains from a single sample sequenced in a study of T cells after yellow fever vaccination. One entry per CDR3 protein results from TCRdb running MiXCR on the 5' RACE reads. This table holds just over 250,000 distinct CDR3 sequences, around 5.2% found once. The input for sequencing was CD4+ T cells sorted from PBMCs, taken on the day of the yellow fever booster vaccination. These receptors all stem from a young man who received the YFV17D yellow fever vaccine.

This chain connects TRBV14 to TRBJ1-6; maybe TRBD1 (5 bases). CDR1 SGHDN and CDR2 FVKESK come from the germline V gene. V shed 4 bases and J shed 9 bases, with 10 bases lying between them. The CDR3 loop spans 13 amino acids. DNA of the CDR3: TGTGCCAGCAGCCCATCCAGGGCTTCACCCCTCCACTTT. Translation: CASSPSRASPLHF. The full variable domain, with the rest looked up from reference TRBV14 and TRBJ1-6, is EAGVTQFPSHSVIEKGQTVTLRCDPISGHDNLYWYRRVMGKEIKFLLHFVKESKQDESGMPNNRFLAERTGGTYSTLKVQPAELEDSGVYFCASSPSRASPLHFGNGTRLTVT.

V usage is TRBV3-1 and J usage is TRBJ2-3; maybe TRBD1 (6 bases). CDR1 and CDR2 from the germline V gene are LGHDT and YNNKEL (reference sequence). The ends were cut back, 0 bases at V and 10 bases at J, with 8 bases in the middle. This CDR3 has 12 amino acids. The DNA of the CDR3 is TGTGCCAGCAGCCAAGAGAGGGGGTCGCAGTATTTT. Protein sequence: CASSQERGSQYF.

This clonotype was counted many times. The chain joins TRBV3-1 to TRBJ1-5; no reliable D call. The CDR3 length is 15 residues. V lost 1 base and J 1 base, leaving 8 bases between the germline ends. Per the germline V gene, CDR1 is LGHDT and CDR2 is YNNKEL (reference sequence). The CDR3 nucleotides are TGTGCCAGCAGCCAAGGCGTTGAGAGCAATCAGCCCCAGCATTTT. Its protein is CASSQGVESNQPQHF.

The chain joins TRBV7-2 to TRBJ1-2, with D unresolved. Germline CDR1 SGHTA, CDR2 FQGNSA. The ends were cut back, 6 bases at V and 8 bases at J, with 22 bases in the middle. The CDR3 spans 15 residues. The DNA for the CDR3 is TGTGCCAGCAGTCTACAGACATCTCGGGGTTCGGGCTACACCTTC. Protein sequence: CASSLQTSRGSGYTF.

The chain uses TRBV24-1 and TRBJ2-2, with D tentatively TRBD1 (7 bases). Germline V gene lookup returns CDR1 KGHDR and CDR2 SFDVKD. V was cut by 6 bases and J by 4 bases, with 14 bases left in between. CDR3 length: 15 residues. This CDR3 reads CATSTGEAGTGELFF. CDR3 coding DNA: TGTGCCACCAGTACAGGGGAAGCGGGCACCGGGGAGCTGTTTTTT.

The chain recombines TRBV7-2 with TRBJ2-1; either TRBD1 or TRBD2 may supply D (6 bases each). Between the trimmed V and J ends, which lost 2 bases and 8 bases, there was a span of 13 bases. Per the germline V gene, CDR1 is SGHTA and CDR2 is FQGNSA. The length of the CDR3 is 14 residues. The CDR3 region is CASSLMGGLDEQFF. CDR3 nucleotide sequence: TGTGCCAGCAGCTTAATGGGGGGCTTGGATGAGCAGTTCTTC.

The CDR3 DNA follows: TGCGCCAGCAGTCAGGACAAGTACCAAGAGACCCAGTACTTC. It codes for CASSQDKYQETQYF. The V call is TRBV23-1, the J call TRBJ2-5; a possible D gene is TRBD1 (5 bases). Being an ORF, TRBV23-1 has a function that is uncertain. This CDR3 has 14 amino acids. V was trimmed by 3 bases and J by 0 bases, leaving 8 bases between them.

J is TRBJ1-1 and V is TRBV6-2 or TRBV6-3; no definite D call. Trimming left V 6 bases short and J 1 base short, with 12 bases between. CDR1 and CDR2 from the germline V gene are MNHEY and SVGEGT. CDR3 length: 14 residues. This CDR3 is CASSYGPGNTEAFF. For the CDR3, the DNA is TGTGCCAGCAGCTATGGGCCGGGGAACACTGAAGCTTTCTTT.

This clonotype came up many times. The chain links TRBV5-1 to TRBJ1-5; a possible D gene is TRBD1 (5 bases). The CDR3 is made up of 15 amino acids. Looked up from germline, CDR1 is SGHRS and CDR2 is YFSETQ. V gave up 1 base and J gave up 5 bases, with 13 bases separating them. CDR3 sequence: CASSLNGGLDQPQHF. In DNA form, the CDR3 reads TGCGCCAGCAGCTTGAACGGGGGTCTCGATCAGCCCCAGCATTTT.

This clonotype was seen a handful of times. The rearrangement joins TRBV29-1 to TRBJ1-1; D gene ambiguous. The CDR3 has 12 amino acids. With 3 bases removed from V and 2 bases from J, the gap between germline ends came to 7 bases. In germline, CDR1 is SQVTM, CDR2 ANQGSEA. This CDR3 is CSVEGINTEAFF. CDR3 bases: TGCAGCGTTGAGGGTATAAACACTGAAGCTTTCTTT.

The rearrangement joins TRBV7-3 to TRBJ2-3; D perhaps matches TRBD2 (6 bases). V dropped 5 bases and J dropped 8 bases, with 17 bases sitting between them. The V gene's germline CDR1 is SGHTA and CDR2 FQGTGA. The CDR3 totals 14 residues. CDR3 DNA: TGTGCCAGCAGCCCCTCCCGACTGGGGGGTACGCAGTATTTT. As protein: CASSPSRLGGTQYF.

This sequence joins TRBV5-1 and TRBJ2-2; D uncertain. V was pared by 5 bases and J by 5 bases, with 10 bases between. CDR3 length: 13 amino acids. CDR1 is SGHRS, CDR2 YFSETQ, per germline. The CDR3 nucleotides read TGCGCCAGCAGGGAAGGGCAGACCGGGGAGCTGTTTTTT. Protein sequence: CASREGQTGELFF.

The rearrangement uses TRBV20-1 and TRBJ1-5; 7 bases are shared with TRBD1. J lost 2 bases, V lost 3 bases, and 4 bases had no gene match. This CDR3 region has 14 residues. Germline CDR1 and CDR2: DFQATT and SNEGSKA (reference sequence). The chain's CDR3 is CSASSDRGNQPQHF. For the CDR3, the DNA is TGCAGTGCTAGTAGTGACAGGGGCAATCAGCCCCAGCATTTT.

This clonotype was seen a few times. The V call is TRBV20-1, the J call TRBJ2-1; D gene uncertain. Germline CDR1 and CDR2: DFQATT and SNEGSKA (reference sequence). The germline V and J ends were trimmed by 2 bases and 3 bases, with 5 bases remaining between them. The CDR3 covers 12 residues. CDR3 bases: TGCAGTGCTAGATATGGCTACAATGAGCAGTTCTTC. Its translation: CSARYGYNEQFF.

This chain connects TRBV12-3 or TRBV12-4 to TRBJ2-7; D gene unclear. V was cut by 5 bases and J by 9 bases, with 14 bases left in between. The CDR3 runs to 12 residues. CDR3 region: CASSLPGSVQYF. CDR3 sequence (DNA): TGTGCCAGCAGTCTTCCCGGATCCGTGCAGTACTTC.

This clonotype was picked up many times. V gene TRBV12-3 or TRBV12-4 combines with J gene TRBJ2-7, with 8 bases aligning to TRBD2. Trimming at V came to 3 bases and at J to 7 bases, leaving 5 bases not matched to a gene. The CDR3 extends over 13 amino acids. In nucleotides, the CDR3 is TGTGCCAGCAGTTTCGGGGGGGCTCGAGAGCAGTACGTC. Protein product: CASSFGGAREQYV.

This clonotype showed up many times. The chain couples TRBV4-1 to TRBJ1-1, with D hard to call. The germline V gene encodes CDR1 MGHRA and CDR2 YSYEKL. The V end was cut by 0 bases, the J end by 4 bases, with 6 bases between. The CDR3 runs to 13 residues. The CDR3 is CASSQERGTEAFF. For the CDR3, the DNA is TGCGCCAGCAGCCAAGAACGGGGCACTGAAGCTTTCTTT.

V gene TRBV7-2 combines with J gene TRBJ2-4; D unresolved. Trimming left V 6 bases short and J 2 bases short, with 11 bases between. The V gene's germline CDR1 is SGHTA and CDR2 FQGNSA. This CDR3 comprises 14 residues. This CDR3 is CASRVEATKNIQYF. As DNA, the CDR3 is TGTGCCAGCAGGGTCGAGGCTACCAAAAACATTCAGTACTTC.

This clonotype was seen repeatedly, ten times or more. The chain carries TRBV20-1 and TRBJ1-4; D uncertain. Looked up from germline, CDR1 is DFQATT and CDR2 is SNEGSKA (reference sequence). The CDR3 contains 13 residues. Trimming stripped 5 bases from V and 5 bases from J, with 12 bases between. The CDR3 bases are TGCAGTGCTTGGCCGACACGGAATGAAAAACTGTTTTTT. Translating gives CSAWPTRNEKLFF.

The chain links TRBV7-2 to TRBJ1-3; 9 nucleotides align to TRBD1. The ends lost 3 bases at V and 2 bases at J; junction bases unmatched: 5. Per germline, CDR1 SGHTA and CDR2 FQGNSA. The CDR3 consists of 16 residues. CDR3 DNA: TGTGCCAGCAGCTTCTTGGGACAGGGAGCTGGAAACACCATATATTTT. This gives the protein CASSFLGQGAGNTIYF.

This clonotype appeared many times. This chain joins TRBV10-3 and TRBJ1-5; no clear D. CDR3 length: 13 amino acids. Germline V lookup: CDR1 ENHRY, CDR2 SYGVKD. V dropped 4 bases and J dropped 5 bases, with 9 bases sitting between them. CDR3 sequence reads: CAISGSQDQPQHF. CDR3 DNA: TGTGCCATCAGTGGGTCACAAGATCAGCCCCAGCATTTT.

This clonotype was seen only a few times. V and J are TRBV20-1 and TRBJ1-6, with 7 bases lining up with TRBD1. V lost 0 bases and J lost 7; bases outside the gene matches: 12. In germline, CDR1 is DFQATT, CDR2 SNEGSKA (reference sequence). CDR3 length: 17 residues. The CDR3 region is CSARESTTGTGNSPLHF. The CDR3 DNA reads as TGCAGTGCTAGAGAGAGTACGACAGGGACGGGGAATTCACCCCTCCACTTT.

This clonotype counts as medium-sized. The gene calls are TRBV12-3 or TRBV12-4 and TRBJ1-1, with 10 bases that match TRBD1. The CDR3 has 20 amino acids. V was pared by 3 bases and J by 0 bases, with 16 bases of the junction left unmatched. The CDR3 region has the DNA TGTGCCAGCAGTTTTCTTAGGGGCGGGACAGGGGATCTCGTGAACACTGAAGCTTTCTTT. Translation: CASSFLRGGTGDLVNTEAFF.

This clonotype has a count of ten or more. The chain has TRBV7-3 and TRBJ2-7; TRBD2 might be the D (6 bases). The CDR3 runs to 13 residues. The V gene's germline CDR1 is SGHTA and CDR2 FQGTGA. V lost 1 base and J lost 3, with 7 bases in between. The CDR3 DNA reads as TGTGCCAGCAGCTTAATGGGGGGCTACGAGCAGTACTTC. Translating it yields CASSLMGGYEQYF.

The V gene is TRBV3-1, the J gene TRBJ1-6; D is uncertain. This CDR3 is built from 12 residues. CDR1 LGHDT and CDR2 YNNKEL come from the germline V gene (reference sequence). Trimming left V 1 base short and J 9 bases short, with 4 bases between. The CDR3 region is CASSQAVSPLHF. CDR3 sequence (DNA): TGTGCCAGCAGCCAAGCCGTTTCACCCCTCCACTTT.